This T cell receptor beta chain was obtained from a study of T cell responses to AZD1222 COVID-19 vaccine. Findings and limits, study-wide: Clonal diversity was possibly underestimated; the donors were predominantly white British and more often female.

Clones were sequenced by immunoSEQ multiplex PCR, and TCRdb holds only the in-frame ones, with some missing. The sample contains 250,000 to 300,000 clones, approximately 94% of which appear only once. This CDR3 region has 15 residues. Germline values: CDR1 SNHLY, CDR2 FYNNEI. V gave up 2 bases and J gave up 6 bases; unmatched junction bases: 7. To note about this clone: Antigen unknown.

The chain joins TRBV2 to TRBJ1-1; 9 positions agree with TRBD1. The TCR was taken from an adult who received the AZD1222 COVID-19 vaccine. The source material was peripheral blood, sampled 28 days after the second AZD1222 dose. CDR3 sequence (DNA): TGTGCCAGCAGTGAAAGAAGGGACAGGGCGGCTGAAGCTTTCTTT. It translates to CASSERRDRAAEAFF.